The present entry profiles one T cell receptor (beta chain) with its context. The antigen remains undetermined. It was with 60 Vbeta and 13 Jbeta primers that the PCR ran. Sequenced by immunoSEQ multiplex PCR; TCRdb stores in-frame clones only, minus some. The table records 130,000 to 150,000 clones, around 72% of them present only once. The donors comprised healthy bone marrow donors. The data stem from a study of cytomegalovirus exposure and HLA in healthy donors. Study findings and constraints: Being productive about 90% or about 30% of the time was typical of most TCR beta V segments in an earlier analysis.

This receptor was obtained from a young man in good health and CMV-seropositive. Specimen: PBMCs.

Here the CDR3 DNA reads TGTGCCATCATGGGGGACAGGTCCGACTCAGGAAACACCATATATTTT. Translation gives CAIMGDRSDSGNTIYF. The V gene is TRBV10-3, the J gene TRBJ1-3, with 8 positions matching TRBD1. J lost 4 bases, V lost 7 bases, and 12 bases had no gene match. The CDR3 length is 16 residues. Germline V lookup: CDR1 ENHRY, CDR2 SYGVKD.